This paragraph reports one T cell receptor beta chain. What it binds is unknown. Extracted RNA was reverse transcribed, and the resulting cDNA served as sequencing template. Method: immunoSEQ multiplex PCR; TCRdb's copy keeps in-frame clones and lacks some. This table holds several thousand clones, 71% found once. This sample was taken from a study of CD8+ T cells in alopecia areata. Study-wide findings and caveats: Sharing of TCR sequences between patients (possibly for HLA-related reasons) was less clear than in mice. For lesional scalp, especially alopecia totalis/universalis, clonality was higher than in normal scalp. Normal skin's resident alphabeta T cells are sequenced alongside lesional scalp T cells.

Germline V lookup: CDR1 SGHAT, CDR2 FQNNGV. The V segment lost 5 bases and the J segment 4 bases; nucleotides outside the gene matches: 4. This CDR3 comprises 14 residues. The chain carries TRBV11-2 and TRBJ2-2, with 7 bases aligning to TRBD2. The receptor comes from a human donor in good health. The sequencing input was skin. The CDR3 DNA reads TGTGCCAGCAGCCGATCGGGGGGCACCGGGGAGCTGTTTTTT. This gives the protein CASSRSGGTGELFF.